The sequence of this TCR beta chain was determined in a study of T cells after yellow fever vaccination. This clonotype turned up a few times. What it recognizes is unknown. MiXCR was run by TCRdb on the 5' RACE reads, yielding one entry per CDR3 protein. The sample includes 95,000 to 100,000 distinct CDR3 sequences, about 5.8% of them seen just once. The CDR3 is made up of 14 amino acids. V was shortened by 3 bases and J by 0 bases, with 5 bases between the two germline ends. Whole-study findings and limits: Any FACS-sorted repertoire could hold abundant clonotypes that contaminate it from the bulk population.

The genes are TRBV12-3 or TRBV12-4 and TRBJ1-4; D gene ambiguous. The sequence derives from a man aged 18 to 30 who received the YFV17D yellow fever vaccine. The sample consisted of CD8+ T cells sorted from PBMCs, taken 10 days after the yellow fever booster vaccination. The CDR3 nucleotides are TGTGCCAGCAGTTTTAGTGCAACTAATGAAAAACTGTTTTTT. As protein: CASSFSATNEKLFF.